This passage covers 31 T cell receptor beta chains from one sample sequenced in a study of identical twins (dated by TCRdb to the mid-2010s). Libraries were constructed by 5' RACE. For sequencing, an Illumina HiSeq 2000 was employed. Using fastp at Q25 and MiXCR, TCRdb reprocessed the public reads and kept productive beta chains. Rows matching on CDR3 protein sequence are summarized as one entry with the most common DNA and genes. Across this sample there are roughly 350,000 distinct CDR3 sequences, with 9% to 10% seen only once. The biggest ten clones account for approximately 8.9% of the sample. The sample taken for sequencing was naive T cells sorted from blood. The cell subset or site label for this specimen denotes: cells isolated with a human naive T-cell isolation kit. The receptor source for this set is a woman in her fifties or sixties in good health.

This chain connects TRBV19 to TRBJ1-5; D is perhaps TRBD1 (6 bases). The V gene's germline CDR1 is LNHDA and CDR2 SQIVND (reference sequence). CDR3 size: 13 residues. Trimming pared 1 base from V and 7 bases from J, leaving 8 bases between. CDR3 protein: CASSIVGGQPQHF. CDR3 nucleotide sequence: TGTGCCAGTAGTATAGTGGGGGGCCAGCCCCAGCATTTT.

This clonotype was detected only a few times. The chain combines TRBV9 with TRBJ2-2; 9 bases map to TRBD1. Germline trimming cut 4 bases from V and 6 bases from J; bases unmatched to any gene: 10. In germline, CDR1 is SGDLS, CDR2 YYNGEE. The CDR3 is made up of 16 amino acids. This CDR3 reads CASSIAGTGFSGELFF. CDR3 bases: TGTGCCAGCAGCATAGCCGGGACAGGGTTCTCCGGGGAGCTGTTTTTT. The full variable domain, with the rest looked up from reference TRBV9 and TRBJ2-2, is DSGVTQTPKHLITATGQRVTLRCSPRSGDLSVYWYQQSLDQGLQFLIQYYNGEERAKGNILERFSAQQFPDLHSELNLSSLELGDSALYFCASSIAGTGFSGELFFGEGSRLTVL.

The chain couples TRBV12-3 or TRBV12-4 to TRBJ2-1, with D possibly matching TRBD2 (6 bases). The CDR3 length is 14 residues. The ends were cut back, 5 bases at V and 8 bases at J, with 16 bases in the middle. CDR3 sequence (DNA): TGTGCCAGCAGTCGCGGGAACAGGTTCGATGAGCAGTTCTTC. Its translation is CASSRGNRFDEQFF.

This clonotype appeared a few times. This chain joins TRBV12-3 or TRBV12-4 and TRBJ2-3, with a possible D match to TRBD2 (6 bases). Trimming shortened V by 7 bases and J by 3 bases, and 23 bases separated the two germline ends. This CDR3 spans 17 amino acids. CDR3 sequence (DNA): TGTGCCAGCACCAGAGGTATTAGCGGAGGCGGGACAGATACGCAGTATTTT. It encodes CASTRGISGGGTDTQYF.

A few counts support this clonotype. The chain joins TRBV5-4 to TRBJ2-1; no clear D. The CDR3 is made up of 13 amino acids. CDR1 and CDR2 from the germline V gene are SGHNT and YYREEE (reference sequence). Trimming removed 4 bases from V and 9 bases from J, with 14 bases in between. CDR3 loop: CASSLDRLGEQFF. The CDR3 nucleotides read TGTGCCAGCAGCCTGGACCGTCTTGGTGAGCAGTTCTTC.

The sample holds a few counts of this clonotype. The V gene is TRBV21-1, the J gene TRBJ2-7. TRBV21-1 is a documented pseudogene. This CDR3 comprises 14 residues. For the CDR3, the DNA is TGTGCCAGCAGCAAAGCGGACCGCCAACACGAGCAGTACGTC. It codes for CASSKADRQHEQYV.

J is TRBJ2-1 and V is TRBV6-6; TRBD2 aligns across 10 bases. In germline, CDR1 is MNHNY, CDR2 SVGAGI (reference sequence). V lost 0 bases and J lost 10; bases outside the gene matches: 12. The CDR3 covers 17 residues. The chain's CDR3 is CASSYSRTSGTGYEQFF. The DNA of the CDR3 is TGTGCCAGCAGTTACTCTCGTACTAGCGGGACGGGTTACGAGCAGTTCTTC.

The chain carries TRBV20-1 and TRBJ2-4; TRBD1 or TRBD2 may be the D gene (6 bases each). The V end was cut by 0 bases, the J end by 4 bases, with 13 bases between. CDR1 is DFQATT and CDR2 is SNEGSKA in the germline V gene (reference sequence). This CDR3 spans 15 amino acids. CDR3 sequence reads: CSARDRGLEKNIQYF. CDR3 in DNA: TGCAGTGCTAGAGATCGGGGGCTTGAGAAAAACATTCAGTACTTC.

The V call is TRBV3-1, the J call TRBJ2-7; a possible D gene is TRBD1 (6 bases). V lost 3 bases and J 6 bases, leaving 9 bases between the germline ends. This CDR3 region has 12 residues. Germline V CDR1 and CDR2: LGHDT, YNNKEL (reference sequence). CDR3 amino acids: CASSQGAGEQYV. CDR3 nucleotide sequence: TGTGCCAGCAGCCAGGGGGCGGGCGAGCAGTACGTC.

This clonotype was observed a few times. V usage is TRBV3-1 and J usage is TRBJ2-5; the match to TRBD1 covers 8 bases. The ends lost 4 bases at V and 0 bases at J; junction bases unmatched: 7. Germline V lookup: CDR1 LGHDT, CDR2 YNNKEL (reference sequence). This CDR3 is 16 amino acids long. The DNA of the CDR3 is TGTGCCAGCAGCCTAAGGGGGGACAGGTACCAAGAGACCCAGTACTTC. This sequence encodes CASSLRGDRYQETQYF.

This sequence joins TRBV29-1 and TRBJ2-3; 7 positions agree with TRBD1. The V gene's germline CDR1 is SQVTM and CDR2 ANQGSEA. With 7 bases clipped from V and 4 bases from J, the junction kept 8 bases outside the gene matches. CDR3 size: 13 residues. The CDR3 loop reads CSAETGSPDTQYF. The CDR3 nucleotides read TGCAGCGCCGAGACAGGGTCCCCAGATACGCAGTATTTT.

The chain couples TRBV3-1 to TRBJ2-7; 8 bases map to TRBD1. The CDR3 has 16 residues. Germline values: CDR1 LGHDT, CDR2 YNNKEL (reference sequence). V lost 2 bases, J lost 4 bases, and 10 bases stayed unmatched. Here the CDR3 DNA reads TGTGCCAGCAGCCAACGTTGGACAGGGATCCCTTACGAGCAGTACTTC. It translates to CASSQRWTGIPYEQYF.

The V and J genes are TRBV5-1 and TRBJ1-1; D remains unclear. From germline, CDR1 is SGHRS and CDR2 YFSETQ. This CDR3 comprises 14 residues. V lost 1 base, J lost 1 base, and 8 bases lay in between. DNA for the CDR3: TGCGCCAGCAGCTTGAGGAGTCCGAACACTGAAGCTTTCTTT. Translating gives CASSLRSPNTEAFF.

This clonotype was detected only a few times. This chain links TRBV10-3 with TRBJ1-2; 10 bases fit TRBD1. Germline values: CDR1 ENHRY, CDR2 SYGVKD. This CDR3 region has 16 residues. With 2 bases clipped from V and 1 base from J, the junction kept 4 bases outside the gene matches. The CDR3 sequence is CAISERDRGFNYGYTF. In DNA, the CDR3 is TGTGCCATCAGTGAGCGGGACAGGGGTTTTAACTATGGCTACACCTTC.

This clonotype was seen many times. This rearrangement joins TRBV5-1 to TRBJ2-7, with D perhaps TRBD2 (5 bases). CDR1 and CDR2 (germline): SGHRS, YFSETQ. The CDR3 covers 13 residues. V lost 0 bases and J 5 bases, leaving 9 bases between the germline ends. CDR3 loop: CASSLVRANEQYF. CDR3 DNA: TGCGCCAGCAGCTTGGTGAGGGCCAACGAGCAGTACTTC.

A note on this clonotype: Without the conserved terminal phenylalanine or tryptophan, this CDR3 likely stems from a read error. The rearrangement links TRBV6-1 to TRBJ2-1; 11 bases are shared with TRBD1. The V and J ends lost 7 bases and 7 bases, in that order; junction bases with no gene match: 6. There are 14 residues in the CDR3. Germline-derived CDR1 and CDR2 are MNHNS and SASEGT. CDR3 sequence reads: CASTRTGGKNEQFL. The DNA of the CDR3 is TGTGCCAGCACTAGGACAGGGGGCAAGAATGAGCAGTTCTTA.

This clonotype has just one count. With a much larger clone just one base away, this may be a read error. This chain connects TRBV5-1 to TRBJ2-3; D unresolved. Germline V gene lookup returns CDR1 SGHRS and CDR2 YFSETQ. This CDR3 region has 13 residues. The CDR3 DNA follows: TGCGCCAGCAGCTTGGGTAACACAGATCCGCAGTATTTT. It encodes CASSLGNTDPQYF.

This clonotype was picked up many times. The V and J genes are TRBV12-3 or TRBV12-4 and TRBJ2-2; D possibly corresponds to TRBD1 (6 bases). This CDR3 region has 12 residues. Trimming took off 4 bases at V and 6 bases at J, with 6 bases between the two ends. The CDR3 bases are TGTGCCAGCAGTTACAGGGCCGGGGAGCTGTTTTTT. Amino acid sequence: CASSYRAGELFF.

This chain links TRBV7-9 with TRBJ2-7; D call uncertain. Germline loops: CDR1 SEHNR, CDR2 FQNEAQ (reference sequence). The V end was cut by 4 bases, the J end by 7 bases, with 17 bases between. The CDR3 has 14 amino acids. CDR3 region: CASSSEPETGEQYF. The CDR3 nucleotides are TGTGCCAGCAGCTCAGAACCTGAAACGGGTGAGCAGTACTTC.

This clonotype was observed at least ten times. CDR3 loop: CASSYGESSYNEQFF. The CDR3 DNA follows: TGTGCCAGCAGTTACGGGGAAAGCTCCTACAATGAGCAGTTCTTC. This rearrangement joins TRBV6-6 to TRBJ2-1; D is undetermined. The V end lost 2 bases, the J end lost 0 bases, and 8 bases lay between the germline ends. CDR3 size: 15 residues. Looked up from germline, CDR1 is MNHNY and CDR2 is SVGAGI (reference sequence).

The chain employs TRBV10-2 and TRBJ2-3, with unresolved D. The CDR3 is made up of 14 amino acids. Germline V lookup: CDR1 WSHSY, CDR2 SAAADI. The ends were cut back, 8 bases at V and 0 bases at J, with 12 bases in the middle. CDR3: CASVPVRSTDTQYF. The CDR3 nucleotides are TGCGCCAGCGTTCCTGTGCGGAGCACAGATACGCAGTATTTT.

This clonotype appeared a few times. The chain couples TRBV5-5 to TRBJ2-7; 7 bases line up with TRBD1. The CDR3 has 14 amino acids. The germline CDR1 and CDR2 sequences are SGHKS and YYEKEE (reference sequence). The CDR3 reads CASTLGTASYEQYV. The DNA for the CDR3 is TGTGCCAGCACCTTGGGGACAGCCTCCTACGAGCAGTACGTC.

The chain couples TRBV19 to TRBJ2-6; D tentatively fits TRBD1 or TRBD2 (5 bases each). Germline-derived CDR1 and CDR2 are LNHDA and SQIVND (reference sequence). V dropped 3 bases and J dropped 2 bases, with 8 bases sitting between them. This CDR3 has 15 residues. The CDR3 region is CASSMRGPGANVLTF. In nucleotides, the CDR3 is TGTGCCAGTAGTATGAGGGGCCCTGGGGCCAACGTCCTGACTTTC.

V gene TRBV3-1 combines with J gene TRBJ2-1, with 14 bases identical to TRBD2. This CDR3 region has 18 residues. CDR1 and CDR2 (germline): LGHDT, YNNKEL (reference sequence). With V trimmed by 3 bases and J by 2 bases, 6 bases remained unmatched. CDR3 coding DNA: TGTGCCAGCAGCCAGCCGGGACTAGCGGGAGCACCCTACAATGAGCAGTTCTTC. Translation: CASSQPGLAGAPYNEQFF.

This chain connects TRBV5-1 to TRBJ2-1; TRBD2 matches 13 bases. V trimming: 0 bases; J trimming: 9 bases; junction bases outside the gene matches: 6. In germline, CDR1 is SGHRS, CDR2 YFSETQ. The CDR3 covers 16 residues. The CDR3 sequence: CASSLGGLAGKSEQFF. The CDR3 bases are TGCGCCAGCAGCTTGGGGGGACTAGCGGGAAAGAGTGAGCAGTTCTTC.

This clonotype has only a few counts. The chain carries TRBV24-1 and TRBJ2-3; 7 nucleotides line up with TRBD1. V gave up 3 bases and J gave up 5 bases; unmatched junction bases: 4. In germline, CDR1 is KGHDR, CDR2 SFDVKD. The CDR3 extends over 14 amino acids. This CDR3 is CATSDRDRGDTQYF. CDR3 DNA sequence: TGTGCCACCAGTGATCGGGACAGAGGAGATACGCAGTATTTT.

This clonotype was found many times. This CDR3 reads CASSSLAGSTRAETQYF. The CDR3 nucleotides read TGTGCCAGCAGTTCACTAGCGGGATCCACAAGGGCAGAGACCCAGTACTTC. This chain joins TRBV6-5 and TRBJ2-5, with 10 bases aligning to TRBD2. Germline V lookup: CDR1 MNHEY, CDR2 SVGAGI. The junction had 12 bases not matched to a gene; V was cut back by 4 bases and J by 4 bases. The CDR3 contains 17 residues.

The chain has TRBV20-1 and TRBJ2-3; possibly TRBD1 for D (6 bases). The V and J ends lost 7 bases and 7 bases respectively, with 21 bases between them. This CDR3 region has 14 residues. The germline gives CDR1 DFQATT, CDR2 SNEGSKA (reference sequence). The CDR3 spells CSVNEKVGTNTQYF. The CDR3 region has the DNA TGCAGTGTTAATGAGAAGGTCGGGACAAATACGCAGTATTTT.

This clonotype was recorded a few times. J is TRBJ1-1 and V is TRBV10-3; no clear D. Germline loops: CDR1 ENHRY, CDR2 SYGVKD. Trimming shortened V by 3 bases and J by 5 bases, and 13 bases separated the two germline ends. CDR3 size: 14 residues. This CDR3 reads CAISETDGGTEAFF. The CDR3 DNA follows: TGTGCCATCAGTGAAACCGACGGAGGTACTGAAGCTTTCTTT.

The V call is TRBV5-1, the J call TRBJ1-1; 8 bases map to TRBD1. The germline V gene encodes CDR1 SGHRS and CDR2 YFSETQ. With 5 bases clipped from V and 3 bases from J, the junction kept 3 bases outside the gene matches. The CDR3 runs to 13 residues. In DNA form, the CDR3 reads TGCGCCAGCAGTCGGGACAGGCACACTGAAGCTTTCTTT. Translation gives CASSRDRHTEAFF.

This clonotype appeared once. The CDR3 sequence is CASSLRGRGNTEAFF. CDR3 sequence (DNA): TGTGCCAGCAGCTTACGGGGTAGGGGGAACACTGAAGCTTTCTTT. The V and J genes are TRBV7-6 and TRBJ1-1; tentatively, D is TRBD1 (5 bases). Looked up from germline, CDR1 is SGHVS and CDR2 is FNYEAQ. V shed 2 bases and J shed 1 base, with 11 bases lying between them. The CDR3 is 15 amino acids.